This TCR beta chain was observed in a study of response to subunit inactivated influenza vaccine. Study results and caveats: That few new T cells are recruited by each seasonal influenza vaccination was the authors' suggestion.

As for this clonotype: The antigen is undetermined.

CDR1 and CDR2 from the germline V gene are SNHLY and FYNNEI. The ends lost 8 bases at V and 6 bases at J; junction bases unmatched: 7. The CDR3 sequence is 13 residues long. One entry per CDR3 protein, called by TCRdb with MiXCR from the RT-PCR reads. The data contain about 540,000 distinct CDR3 sequences, 12% to 15% of them singletons. V is TRBV2 and J is TRBJ2-1, with 7 bases aligning to TRBD1. The clonotype originates from a man aged 50-60 years who received an inactivated influenza vaccine. The specimen comprised PBMCs from blood, sampled about 12 days after vaccination. CDR3 residues: CASGTHRGNEQFF. The DNA for the CDR3 is TGTGCCAGCGGAACACACAGGGGCAATGAGCAGTTCTTC.